The source of this T cell receptor beta chain is a study of T cells in Graves' hyperthyroidism and ophthalmopathy. Study findings and constraints: By a 13 V-J model, ophthalmopathy was set apart from stable hyperthyroidism. Blood samples included most of the expanded thyroid clonotypes exceeding 0.001. In validation, the model predicted ophthalmopathy. These predictions came a median roughly 7.1 months before onset.

RNA transcripts provided the source from which TCR beta CDR3 regions were amplified. Primed by the HTBI set, a first-round RT-PCR was run on the TCR CDR3. One entry per CDR3 protein results from TCRdb running MiXCR on the multiplex PCR reads. The sample contains fewer than 650,000 distinct CDR3 sequences, 40% to 50% of which appear only once. Germline loops: CDR1 SGHDT, CDR2 YYEEEE. With termini counted, the CDR3 has 15 amino acids. With respect to this clonotype: What it binds is not known. This is likely a read error, given that the CDR3 carries no conserved phenylalanine or tryptophan at its end. The DNA is left out, because the CDR3 cannot be placed on it with certainty; the CDR3 is given as TCRdb lists it.

Clinicians diagnosed patients from clinical symptoms, serum thyroxine and TRAb, thyroid ultrasound and orbital computed tomography. The source material was peripheral blood or thyroid tissue (not recorded which). The sequence was obtained from an adult woman with Graves' disease, either hyperthyroidism or ophthalmopathy (not recorded which). The rearrangement links TRBV5-6 to TRBJ2-7; TRBD1 is the table's D call and was not checked against the DNA. CDR3 in amino acids: CASTPADRSSYEPLC.